This T cell receptor beta chain was obtained from a study of cytomegalovirus exposure and HLA in healthy donors. Study details: Earlier work reported 117 million unique TCR beta sequences from 150 million to 200 million T cells.

In germline, CDR1 is SGHRS, CDR2 YFSETQ. This CDR3 contains 16 residues. Trimming cost V 0 bases and J 2 bases; bases outside gene matches: 3. PCR used 60 Vbeta primers and 13 Jbeta primers. Sequencing was performed with immunoSEQ multiplex PCR; in TCRdb, only in-frame clones are kept and a portion is missing. The data contain 120,000 to 150,000 clones, roughly 73% of them seen just once; the ten biggest clones take up around 1.4%. This sequence joins TRBV5-1 and TRBJ2-7, with TRBD2 matching over 12 bases. Specimen: PBMCs. The clonotype originates from a woman aged 40 to 50 in good health and CMV-seronegative. For the CDR3, the DNA is TGCGCCAGCAGCTTGGGACTAGCGGGGGACCCCTACGAGCAGTACTTC. Encoded protein: CASSLGLAGDPYEQYF.